This entry describes one T cell receptor (beta chain). Its antigen is currently unknown. Looked up from germline, CDR1 is SNHLY and CDR2 is FYNNEI. This CDR3 contains 16 residues. Trimming removed 7 bases at V and 8 bases at J, with 23 bases between. Generated by immunoSEQ multiplex PCR, the TCRdb table keeps only in-frame clones and is missing some. The table shows around 500,000 clones, with almost 80% occurring only once. These data are taken from a study of shared clonotypes between healthy human individuals. Genomic DNA of unsorted samples came from around 84 million PBMCs. Overall study findings and caveats: Sequencing depth was predicted to influence how clonotypes are shared among donors. There were few donors, and this limited the genetic and exposure-history diversity represented.

The chain joins TRBV2 to TRBJ1-4; D possibly corresponds to TRBD1 (5 bases). Sequenced input: PBMCs. The TCR comes from a woman in her forties in good health. Some clones in this sample may be carry-over from other donors' samples. The CDR3 nucleotides read TGTGCCAGCAAAACAATATTCCAGGGCTCCCCCGAAAAACTGTTTTTT. It encodes CASKTIFQGSPEKLFF.